Below, 17 T cell receptor beta chains from the same sample are listed, as sequenced in a study of tumor-infiltrating lymphocytes in primary liver carcinoma. The template, 500 ng total RNA, yielded TCR beta cDNA made with a constant-region primer. ARM-PCR was slightly modified, and three nested multiplex PCR rounds with it gave rise to the TCR beta libraries. Primers for the first two PCR rounds were TRBV1-TRBV30 forward primers and a C-beta reverse primer (around 10 cycles per round). TCRdb passed the multiplex PCR reads through MiXCR, listing each CDR3 protein once. The sample records approximately 320,000 distinct CDR3 sequences, nearly 60% being singletons. Germline DNA was also extracted, while the blood RNA originated from unsorted whole blood. Sequenced: peripheral blood. These receptors all come from a woman aged 30 to 39 with primary liver carcinoma and hepatitis B virus infection.

This chain joins TRBV5-4 and TRBJ2-7, with D perhaps TRBD2 (5 bases). V was cut by 3 bases and J by 6 bases, with 13 bases left in between. CDR1 SGHNT and CDR2 YYREEE come from the germline V gene (reference sequence). CDR3 length equals 13 residues. The chain's CDR3 is CASSSALAGEQYF. In DNA, the CDR3 is TGTGCCAGCAGCTCAGCGCTAGCTGGCGAGCAGTACTTC.

Turning to this clonotype: A much larger clone is a single base away; this may be a read error. V usage is TRBV12-3 or TRBV12-4 and J usage is TRBJ2-2; TRBD1 aligns across 7 bases. This CDR3 has 14 amino acids. The CDR3 bases are TGTGCCACCAGCGAGAGCACAGGGGTCGGGGAGCTGTTATTT. Protein sequence: CATSESTGVGELLF.

The CDR3 is CASSQDSGAETQYF. DNA of the CDR3: TGCGCCAGCAGCCAAGATTCGGGGGCGGAGACCCAGTACTTC. The rearrangement links TRBV4-1 to TRBJ2-5; D tentatively fits TRBD1 or TRBD2 (6 bases each). V lost 0 bases and J 5 bases, leaving 10 bases between the germline ends. This CDR3 region has 14 residues. CDR1 and CDR2 (germline): MGHRA, YSYEKL.

On this clonotype itself: The junction differs from germline at one of its ends, possibly a read error. V usage is TRBV11-2 and J usage is TRBJ2-1, with a weak D call TRBD1 (6 bases). This CDR3 comprises 13 residues. In germline, CDR1 is SGHAT, CDR2 FQNNGV. The CDR3 sequence is CAGRAGEYNEEFF. The CDR3 DNA reads TGTGCCGGCAGGGCAGGGGAGTACAATGAGGAGTTCTTC.

Remarks on this clonotype: In this CDR3 the conserved last residue, phenylalanine or tryptophan, is missing, so a read error is likely. This chain connects TRBV27 to TRBJ2-2, with D perhaps matching TRBD1 or TRBD2 (5 bases each). This CDR3 is built from 15 residues. CDR1 MNHEY and CDR2 SMNVEV come from the germline V gene (reference sequence). Trimming stripped 5 bases from V and 4 bases from J, with 14 bases between. CDR3 region: CASSEGPSFTGELFS. CDR3 in DNA: TGTGCCAGCAGTGAGGGGCCCTCTTTCACCGGGGAGCTGTTTTCT.

The sample holds a few counts of this clonotype. The gene calls are TRBV6-5 and TRBJ2-7; D is perhaps TRBD2 (6 bases). Germline loops: CDR1 MNHEY, CDR2 SVGAGI. CDR3 length equals 16 residues. Trimming left V 0 bases short and J 3 bases short, with 15 bases between. The CDR3 sequence: CASSYSASSALYEQYF. The CDR3 nucleotides are TGTGCCAGCAGTTACTCGGCGTCTAGCGCCCTCTACGAGCAGTACTTC.

This clonotype has ten or more counts. The chain is built from TRBV11-2 and TRBJ2-5, with TRBD2 matching over 7 bases. This CDR3 spans 17 amino acids. After removal of 0 bases from V and 2 bases from J, the junction contained 9 bases not matched to a gene. Germline values: CDR1 SGHAT, CDR2 FQNNGV. The CDR3 region is CASSLDRASGMQETQYF. The CDR3 bases are TGTGCCAGCAGCTTAGATCGGGCTAGCGGAATGCAAGAGACCCAGTACTTC.

This clonotype was counted at least ten times. This chain connects TRBV6-1 to TRBJ2-1, with D hard to call. The CDR3 has 13 residues. Trimming took off 2 bases at V and 3 bases at J, with 5 bases between the two ends. Germline lookup yields CDR1 MNHNS and CDR2 SASEGT. The CDR3 region has the DNA TGTGCCAGCAGTGAAAAGGACTACAATGAGCAGTTCTTC. Translated: CASSEKDYNEQFF.

A note on this clonotype: This CDR3 is missing its conserved last phenylalanine or tryptophan, likely due to a read error. The chain has TRBV7-8 and TRBJ2-3, with 10 positions matching TRBD2. Trimming took 4 bases from V and 6 from J; bases not matched to a gene: 7. The CDR3 has 15 amino acids. Germline CDR1 SGHVS, CDR2 FQNEAQ. The CDR3 is CASSSLAGLGDTQYI. In DNA form, the CDR3 reads TGTGCCAGCAGCTCACTAGCGGGGCTCGGCGATACGCAGTATATT.

Remarks on this clonotype: With a much larger clone just one base away, this may be a read error. The chain couples TRBV12-3 or TRBV12-4 to TRBJ2-7; D possibly matches TRBD1 or TRBD2 (5 bases each). V was trimmed by 2 bases and J by 5 bases, leaving 10 bases between them. This CDR3 spans 13 amino acids. CDR3 in DNA: TGTGCCAGCAGTTTAAAGTGGGACCACGAGCAGTACTTC. Its protein product is CASSLKWDHEQYF.

The chain has TRBV28 and TRBJ1-6; D gene unclear. This CDR3 is 15 amino acids long. Trimming pared 2 bases from V and 7 bases from J, leaving 12 bases between. Germline loops: CDR1 MDHEN, CDR2 SYDVKM. CDR3 sequence (DNA): TGTGCCAGCAGTTTAAGGGCAGGCGGGAATTCACCCCTCCACTTT. It yields the protein CASSLRAGGNSPLHF. Filled out from reference TRBV28 and TRBJ1-6, the complete variable domain reads DVKVTQSSRYLVKRTGEKVFLECVQDMDHENMFWYRQDPGLGLRLIYFSYDVKMKEKGDIPEGYSVSREKKERFSLILESASTNQTSMYLCASSLRAGGNSPLHFGNGTRLTVT.

The rearrangement links TRBV10-2 to TRBJ1-3; D not resolved. CDR1 and CDR2 from the germline V gene are WSHSY and SAAADI. V lost 10 bases, J lost 2 bases, and 15 bases lay in between. This CDR3 contains 14 residues. The CDR3 DNA sequence: TGCGCCACCAAGGGTCCAAAGACTGGAAACACCATATATTTT. It codes for CATKGPKTGNTIYF.

Turning to this clonotype: This clone may be a read error of a much larger clone one base away. This chain links TRBV12-3 or TRBV12-4 with TRBJ2-3, with a possible D match to TRBD1 (6 bases). This CDR3 region has 11 residues. The V and J ends lost 9 bases and 8 bases respectively, with 12 bases between them. CDR3: CARSPQGTQYF. The DNA of the CDR3 is TGTGCCAGGAGTCCACAGGGTACGCAGTATTTT.

V is TRBV24-1 and J is TRBJ2-1, with D tentatively TRBD2 (6 bases). This CDR3 comprises 15 residues. Looked up from germline, CDR1 is KGHDR and CDR2 is SFDVKD. The V end lost 3 bases, the J end lost 5 bases, and 13 bases lay between the germline ends. The CDR3 reads CATSDHGGMHNEQFF. For the CDR3, the DNA is TGTGCCACCAGTGATCATGGCGGGATGCACAATGAGCAGTTCTTC.

Note on this clonotype: This likely comes from a read error, as the CDR3 has no conserved phenylalanine or tryptophan at its end. The chain links TRBV11-2 to TRBJ2-5; possibly TRBD1 for D (6 bases). Trimming pared 3 bases from V and 2 bases from J, leaving 13 bases between. Germline V lookup: CDR1 SGHAT, CDR2 FQNNGV. The CDR3 has 15 amino acids. In nucleotides, the CDR3 is TGTGCCAGCAGCTTGTATGGGACAAGGCAAGAGACCCAGTACTCC. This translates into CASSLYGTRQETQYS.

The sample holds many counts of this clonotype. The V and J genes are TRBV29-1 and TRBJ1-2; possibly TRBD1 for D (6 bases). With 6 bases removed from V and 8 bases from J, the gap between germline ends came to 19 bases. The CDR3 is 13 amino acids. Germline-derived CDR1 and CDR2 are SQVTM and ANQGSEA. This CDR3 reads CSVEDPGHQGYTF. The CDR3 bases are TGCAGCGTGGAGGACCCGGGACATCAAGGCTACACCTTC.

This clonotype was counted a few times. The chain has TRBV7-8 and TRBJ1-5, with TRBD1 as a possible D gene (6 bases). The CDR3 runs 14 residues. Germline CDR1 is SGHVS and CDR2 is FQNEAQ. V was cut by 1 base and J by 4 bases, with 8 bases left in between. CDR3 sequence (DNA): TGTGCCAGCAGCTTAGAGAGGGGGAATCAGCCCCAGCATTTT. It translates to CASSLERGNQPQHF. Full variable domain (missing parts from reference TRBV7-8 and TRBJ1-5): GAGVSQSPRYKVAKRGQDVALRCDPISGHVSLFWYQQALGQGPEFLTYFQNEAQLDKSGLPSDRFFAERPEGSVSTLKIQRTQQEDSAVYLCASSLERGNQPQHFGDGTRLSIL.